Listed here is a single T cell receptor beta chain. Its antigen remains unidentified. This sample was taken from a study of T cells in Graves' hyperthyroidism and ophthalmopathy. Findings and limits, study-wide: Blood also showed most of the thyroid clonotypes that were expanded above 0.001.

Researchers amplified the TCR beta CDR3 regions from RNA transcripts. Using the HTBI primer set, a first-round RT-PCR was run on the TCR CDR3. TCRdb reprocessed the multiplex PCR reads via MiXCR and lists one record per CDR3 protein. This table holds around 280,000 distinct CDR3 sequences, roughly an eighth found once. The sequencing sample was made of blood. The origin of this receptor is a woman in her forties with Graves' hyperthyroidism.

CDR3 amino acids: CASQGPGNTGELFF. The CDR3 DNA sequence: TGTGCCTCACAGGGCCCAGGGAACACCGGGGAGCTGTTTTTT. The rearrangement links TRBV24-1 to TRBJ2-2; possible D gene TRBD1, 6 bases. CDR1 is KGHDR and CDR2 is SFDVKD in the germline V gene. Deletions cut 12 bases from V and 1 base from J, with 14 bases between. The CDR3 consists of 14 residues.